The clone carrying this T cell receptor beta chain has ten or more counts. What it recognizes is unknown. This entry is derived from a study of identical twins. Findings and limits, study-wide: The abundant beta clonotypes from cord blood had fewer insertions, and memory repertoires had none of this. Excess low generation probability was seen in twin-shared out-of-frame alpha sequences. Analyses of zero insertions could be partly confounded by invariant MAIT and iNKT cells.

Using its own MiXCR run on the 5' RACE reads, TCRdb lists one record per CDR3 protein. The repertoire has 250,000 or so distinct CDR3 sequences, approximately 8% of them found once; the top ten carry about 5.8%. The V segment lost 3 bases and the J segment 2 bases; nucleotides outside the gene matches: 2. The CDR3 length is 15 residues. CDR1 is SGHKS and CDR2 is YYEKEE in the germline V gene (reference sequence). This same sample was also part of a study on yellow fever vaccine responses in identical twins.

The sample consisted of CD8+ T cells sorted from blood. The chain couples TRBV5-5 to TRBJ2-1, with TRBD2 identical over 10 bases. The source of this sequence is a woman aged 18-29 years in good health. DNA of the CDR3: TGTGCCAGCAGCTCCGGACTAGCGGCCTACAATGAGCAGTTCTTC. Amino acid sequence: CASSSGLAAYNEQFF.